This T cell receptor (beta chain) was sequenced in a study of blood T cell repertoires in COVID-19. Study background: The samples span acute and convalescent COVID-19 from the United States, Italy and Spain.

Trimming cost V 4 bases and J 10 bases; bases outside gene matches: 15. The CDR3 consists of 15 residues. Germline V gene data show CDR1 as SGHDT and CDR2 as YYEEEE. TCRdb keeps only in-frame clones here, not all; method: immunoSEQ multiplex PCR. This table has about 500,000 clones, 85% to 90% appearing once. What was sequenced was peripheral blood. The TCR comes from a woman in her 50s with COVID-19, enrolled during active disease. J is TRBJ2-3 and V is TRBV5-6, with 7 bases lining up with TRBD2. In DNA form, the CDR3 reads TGTGCCAGCAGCCCCGGCTGGACTAGTACTACAGCGCAGTATTTT. This gives the protein CASSPGWTSTTAQYF.